The subject of this entry is one T cell receptor (beta chain). The sample is drawn from a study of blood T cell repertoires in COVID-19. Turning to the study itself: Researchers got acute and convalescent COVID-19 samples from the United States, Italy and Spain.

The data were produced by immunoSEQ multiplex PCR, yet TCRdb's version contains in-frame clones alone and is incomplete. The table records about 83,000 clones, approximately 78% of them present only once. This TCR derives from an elderly woman with acute or convalescent COVID-19. The sample taken for sequencing was peripheral blood.

The CDR3 DNA is TGTGCCAGCAGCCTCCGGTTTTATGGCTACACCTTC. It encodes CASSLRFYGYTF. The chain links TRBV7-8 to TRBJ1-2, with unresolved D. There are 12 residues in the CDR3. Between the trimmed V and J ends, which lost 5 bases and 5 bases, there was a span of 9 bases. Germline V gene lookup returns CDR1 SGHVS and CDR2 FQNEAQ.